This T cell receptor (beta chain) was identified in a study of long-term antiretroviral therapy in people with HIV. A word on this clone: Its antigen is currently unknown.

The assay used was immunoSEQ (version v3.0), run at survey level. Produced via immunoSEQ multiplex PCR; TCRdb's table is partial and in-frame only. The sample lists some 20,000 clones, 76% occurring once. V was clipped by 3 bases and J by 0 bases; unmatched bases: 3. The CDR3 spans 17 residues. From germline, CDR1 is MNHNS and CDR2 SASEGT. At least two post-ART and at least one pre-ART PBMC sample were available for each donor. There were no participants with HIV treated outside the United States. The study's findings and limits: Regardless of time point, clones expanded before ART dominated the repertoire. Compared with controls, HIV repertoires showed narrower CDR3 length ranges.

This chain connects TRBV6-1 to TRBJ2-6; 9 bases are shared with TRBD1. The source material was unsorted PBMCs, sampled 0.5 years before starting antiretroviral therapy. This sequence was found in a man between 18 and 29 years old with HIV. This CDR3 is CASSEGTGSSGANVLTF. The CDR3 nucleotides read TGTGCCAGCAGTGAGGGGACAGGGAGCTCTGGGGCCAACGTCCTGACTTTC.